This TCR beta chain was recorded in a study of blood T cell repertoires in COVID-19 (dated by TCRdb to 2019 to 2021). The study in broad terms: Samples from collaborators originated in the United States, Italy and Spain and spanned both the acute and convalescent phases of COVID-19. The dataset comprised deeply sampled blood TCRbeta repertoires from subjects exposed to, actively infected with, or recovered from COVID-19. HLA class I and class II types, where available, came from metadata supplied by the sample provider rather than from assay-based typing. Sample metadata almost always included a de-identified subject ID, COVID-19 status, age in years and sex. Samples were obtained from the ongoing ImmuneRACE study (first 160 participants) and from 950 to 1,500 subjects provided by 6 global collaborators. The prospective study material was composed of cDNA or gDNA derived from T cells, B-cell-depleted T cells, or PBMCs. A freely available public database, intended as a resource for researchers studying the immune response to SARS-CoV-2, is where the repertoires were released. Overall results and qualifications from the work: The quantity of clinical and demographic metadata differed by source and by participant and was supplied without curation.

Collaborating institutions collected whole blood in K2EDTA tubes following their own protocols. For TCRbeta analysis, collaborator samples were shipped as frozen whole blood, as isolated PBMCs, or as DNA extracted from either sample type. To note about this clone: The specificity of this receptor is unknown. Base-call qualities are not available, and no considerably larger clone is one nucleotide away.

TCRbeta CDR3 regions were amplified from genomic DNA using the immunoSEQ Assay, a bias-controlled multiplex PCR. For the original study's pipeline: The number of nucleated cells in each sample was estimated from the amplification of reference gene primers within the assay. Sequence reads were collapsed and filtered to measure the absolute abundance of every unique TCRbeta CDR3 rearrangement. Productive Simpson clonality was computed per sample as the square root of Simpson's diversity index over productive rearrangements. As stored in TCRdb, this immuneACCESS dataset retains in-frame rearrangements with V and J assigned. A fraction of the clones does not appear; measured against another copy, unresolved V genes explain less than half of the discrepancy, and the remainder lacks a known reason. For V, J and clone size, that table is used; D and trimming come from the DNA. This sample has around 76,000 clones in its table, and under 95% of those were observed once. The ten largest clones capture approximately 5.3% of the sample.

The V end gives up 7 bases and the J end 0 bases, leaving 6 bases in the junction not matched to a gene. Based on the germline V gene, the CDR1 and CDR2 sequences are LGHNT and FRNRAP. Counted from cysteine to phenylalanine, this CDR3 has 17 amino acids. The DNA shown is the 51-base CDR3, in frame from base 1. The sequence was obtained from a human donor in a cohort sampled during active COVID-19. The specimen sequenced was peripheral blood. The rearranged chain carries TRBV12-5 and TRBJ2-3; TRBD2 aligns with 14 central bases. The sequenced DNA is TGTGCTAGTGCTAGGACTAGCGGGGGGTGGAGCACAGATACGCAGTATTTT. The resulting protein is CASARTSGGWSTDTQYF.